This T cell receptor (beta chain) comes out of a study of siplizumab effects on memory and regulatory T cells. Profiled with immunoSEQ multiplex PCR; TCRdb holds only in-frame clones, not every one. The sample records approximately 100,000 clones, 93% being singletons. The V gene's germline CDR1 is SGHDT and CDR2 YYEEEE. Trimming removed 4 bases from V and 0 bases from J; junction bases left unmatched: 2. The CDR3 length is 15 residues. Study results and caveats: Naive versus memory phenotype went unassigned for roughly 80-96% of proliferating CD4+ or CD8+ clones.

On this clone itself: Its antigen remains unknown.

This rearrangement joins TRBV5-6 to TRBJ2-7; 12 nucleotides agree with TRBD2. The receptor was isolated from a human donor in good health. The sequenced sample was non-Treg CD4+ T cells sorted from blood. This chain's CDR3 is CASSRLAGDSYEQYF. The DNA for the CDR3 is TGTGCCAGCAGCCGACTAGCGGGGGACTCCTACGAGCAGTACTTC.